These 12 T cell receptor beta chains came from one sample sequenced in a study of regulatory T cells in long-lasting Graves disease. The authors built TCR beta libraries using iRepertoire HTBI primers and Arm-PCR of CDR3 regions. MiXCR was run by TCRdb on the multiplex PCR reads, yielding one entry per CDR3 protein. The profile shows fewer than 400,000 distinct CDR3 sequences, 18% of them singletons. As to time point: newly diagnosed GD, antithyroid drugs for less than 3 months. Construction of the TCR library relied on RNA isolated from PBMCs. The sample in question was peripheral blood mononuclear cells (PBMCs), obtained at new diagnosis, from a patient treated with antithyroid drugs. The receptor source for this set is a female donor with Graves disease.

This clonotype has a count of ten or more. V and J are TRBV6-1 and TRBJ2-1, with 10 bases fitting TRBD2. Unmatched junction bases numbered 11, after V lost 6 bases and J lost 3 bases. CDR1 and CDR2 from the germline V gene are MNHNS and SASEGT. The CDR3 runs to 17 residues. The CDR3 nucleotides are TGTGCCAGCAGCGAACACCTAGCGGGAGTCTACTACAATGAGCAGTTCTTC. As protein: CASSEHLAGVYYNEQFF.

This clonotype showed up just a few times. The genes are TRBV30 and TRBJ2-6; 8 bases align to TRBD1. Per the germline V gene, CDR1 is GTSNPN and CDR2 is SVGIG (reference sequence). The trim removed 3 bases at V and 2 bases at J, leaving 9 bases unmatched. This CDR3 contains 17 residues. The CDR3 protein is CAWSSQDRGTGANVLTF. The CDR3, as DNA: TGTGCCTGGAGCAGTCAAGACAGGGGAACTGGGGCCAACGTCCTGACTTTC.

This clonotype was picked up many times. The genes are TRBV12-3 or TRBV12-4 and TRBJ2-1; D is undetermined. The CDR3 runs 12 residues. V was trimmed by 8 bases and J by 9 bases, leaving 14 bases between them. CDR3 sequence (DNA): TGTGCCAGCGGTGGGCGAGTGGGTGAGCAGTTCTTC. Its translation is CASGGRVGEQFF.

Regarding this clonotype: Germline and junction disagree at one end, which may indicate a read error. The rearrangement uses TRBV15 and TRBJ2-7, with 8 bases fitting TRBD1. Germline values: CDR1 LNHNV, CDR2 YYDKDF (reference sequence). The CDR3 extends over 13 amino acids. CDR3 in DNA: TGTGCCACCAGCAGGACAGGGGACGACGGTAAAAACTTC. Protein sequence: CATSRTGDDGKNF.

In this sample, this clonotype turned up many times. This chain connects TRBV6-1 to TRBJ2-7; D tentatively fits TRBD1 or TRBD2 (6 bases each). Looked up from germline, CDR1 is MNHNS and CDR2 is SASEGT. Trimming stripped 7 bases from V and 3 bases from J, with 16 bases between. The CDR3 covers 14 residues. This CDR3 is CASTSVQGLYEQYF. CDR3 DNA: TGTGCCAGCACCTCAGTACAGGGACTCTACGAGCAGTACTTC.

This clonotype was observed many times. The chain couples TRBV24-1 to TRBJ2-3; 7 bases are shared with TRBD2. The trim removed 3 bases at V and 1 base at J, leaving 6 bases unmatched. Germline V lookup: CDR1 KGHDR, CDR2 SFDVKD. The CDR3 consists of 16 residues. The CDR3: CATSDGLAEGTDTQYF. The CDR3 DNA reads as TGTGCCACCAGTGATGGGCTAGCGGAAGGCACAGATACGCAGTATTTT.

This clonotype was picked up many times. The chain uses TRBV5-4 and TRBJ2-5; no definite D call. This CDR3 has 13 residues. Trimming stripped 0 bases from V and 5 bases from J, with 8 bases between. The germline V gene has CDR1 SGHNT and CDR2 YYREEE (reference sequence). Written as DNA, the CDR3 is TGTGCCAGCAGCTTGGGGGGATTGGAGACCCAGTACTTC. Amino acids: CASSLGGLETQYF.

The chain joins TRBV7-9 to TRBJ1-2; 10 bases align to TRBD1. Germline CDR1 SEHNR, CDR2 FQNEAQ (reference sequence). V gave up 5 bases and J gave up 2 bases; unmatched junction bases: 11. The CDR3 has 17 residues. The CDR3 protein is CASSSRDRGLNNYGYTF. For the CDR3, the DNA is TGTGCCAGCAGCAGCCGGGACAGGGGACTGAACAACTATGGCTACACCTTC.

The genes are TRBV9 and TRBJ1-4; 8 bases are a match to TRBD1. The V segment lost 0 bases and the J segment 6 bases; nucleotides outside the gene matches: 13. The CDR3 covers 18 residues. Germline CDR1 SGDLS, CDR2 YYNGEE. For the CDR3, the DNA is TGTGCCAGCAGCGTAGCTAGGGGACAGGACCATTGCGATGAAAAACTGTTTTTT. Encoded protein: CASSVARGQDHCDEKLFF.

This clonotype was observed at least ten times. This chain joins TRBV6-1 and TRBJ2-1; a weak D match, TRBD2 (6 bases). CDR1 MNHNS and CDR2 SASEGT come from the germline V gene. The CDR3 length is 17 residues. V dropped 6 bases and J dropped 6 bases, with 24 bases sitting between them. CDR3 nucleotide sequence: TGTGCCAGCAGCCATAGCCCGGAGCGGGTAAGGGGCAATGAGCAGTTCTTC. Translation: CASSHSPERVRGNEQFF.

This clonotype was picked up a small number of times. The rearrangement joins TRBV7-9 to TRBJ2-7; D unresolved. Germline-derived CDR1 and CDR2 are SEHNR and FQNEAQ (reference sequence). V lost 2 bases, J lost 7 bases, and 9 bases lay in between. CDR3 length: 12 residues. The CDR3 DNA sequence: TGTGCCAGCAGCTTAATGGCCGGGGAGCAGTACTTC. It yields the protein CASSLMAGEQYF.

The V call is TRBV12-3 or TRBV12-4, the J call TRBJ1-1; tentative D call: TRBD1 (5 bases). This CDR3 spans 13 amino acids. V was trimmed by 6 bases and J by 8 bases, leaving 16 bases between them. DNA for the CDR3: TGTGCCAGCAGCCCCGAGCCGTGGGGCGAAGCTTTCTTT. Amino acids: CASSPEPWGEAFF.